The rows below give T cell receptor beta chains drawn from one sample of a study of shared clonotypes between healthy human individuals. Assay used: immunoSEQ multiplex PCR; TCRdb lists only in-frame clones, some missing. The profile shows around 1.1 million clones, about 72% of them singletons. Specimen: memory CD4+ T cells from PBMCs. The receptors were sampled from a man aged 18 to 29 in good health. Some clones in this sample may be carry-over from other donors' samples. Each CDR3 is given with its conserved first and last residue. The D gene is left open where the match is weak. Rows give clone size only sometimes, using once, few, many, or a class for an expanded clone.

v_gene	d_gene	abundance	j_gene	CDR3aa	CDR3nt
TRBV18	TRBD2	.	TRBJ2-1	CASSVTTSGRMSSSYNEQFF	TGTGCCAGCTCTGTGACGACTAGCGGGAGAATGTCAAGCTCCTACAATGAGCAGTTCTTC
TRBV28	.	.	TRBJ1-3	CVSSLSGANSGNTIYF	TGTGTCAGCAGCCTGTCAGGAGCAAACTCTGGAAACACCATATATTTT
TRBV11-2	.	.	TRBJ2-2	CASSPDLLNTGELFF	TGTGCCAGCAGCCCTGACCTTCTTAACACCGGGGAGCTGTTTTTT
TRBV5-6	.	few	TRBJ1-2	CASSLLGSGYTF	TGTGCCAGCAGCTTGTTGGGTTCGGGCTACACCTTC
TRBV7-2	TRBD2	.	TRBJ2-5	CASSMTSGYQETQYF	TGTGCCAGCAGCATGACTAGCGGGTACCAAGAGACCCAGTACTTC
TRBV2	TRBD2	.	TRBJ2-1	CASTALAGVGQFF	TGTGCCAGCACCGCTCTAGCGGGAGTTGGGCAGTTCTTC
TRBV6-4	TRBD1	once	TRBJ2-3	CASSVQGAPSTDTQYF	TGTGCCAGCAGTGTTCAGGGGGCGCCTAGCACAGATACGCAGTATTTT
TRBV5-1	TRBD1	.	TRBJ1-2	CASSPGQGVPGYTF	TGCGCCAGCAGCCCGGGACAGGGTGTTCCTGGCTACACCTTC
TRBV6-5	.	.	TRBJ2-1	CASSTRDMLEQFF	TGTGCCAGCAGTACCCGGGACATGCTGGAGCAGTTCTTC
TRBV5-1	TRBD2	.	TRBJ2-3	CASGLAGRTDTQYF	TGCGCCAGTGGACTAGCGGGGCGCACAGATACGCAGTATTTT
TRBV4-3	.	.	TRBJ2-5	CASSQDYRVIGETQYF	TGCGCCAGCAGCCAAGATTATCGGGTTATAGGGGAGACCCAGTACTTC
TRBV28	.	few	TRBJ1-5	CASRRQSNQPQHF	TGTGCCAGCCGCCGACAGAGCAATCAGCCCCAGCATTTT
TRBV7-9	.	.	TRBJ2-7	CASSFSSYEQYF	TGTGCCAGCAGCTTCTCCTCCTACGAGCAGTACTTC
TRBV5-6	.	.	TRBJ2-1	CASRRLDSIYNEQFF	TGTGCCAGCAGACGGCTGGACAGCATCTACAATGAGCAGTTCTTC
TRBV28	.	.	TRBJ2-1	CASSSPSVYNEQFF	TGTGCCAGCAGTTCGCCTAGCGTCTACAATGAGCAGTTCTTC
TRBV4-2	.	.	TRBJ2-7	CASSQPTRFDEQYF	TGTGCCAGCAGCCAGCCTACTAGATTCGACGAGCAGTACTTC
TRBV29-1	TRBD1	.	TRBJ1-4	CSAQIQGGEKLFF	TGCAGCGCCCAAATTCAGGGGGGAGAAAAACTGTTTTTT
TRBV5-1	TRBD1	.	TRBJ2-3	CASSATGFTDTQYF	TGCGCCAGCAGCGCGACAGGGTTCACGGATACGCAGTATTTT
TRBV18	.	.	TRBJ2-3	CASSPLTSTSTDTQYF	TGTGCCAGCTCACCACTGACATCAACTAGCACAGATACGCAGTATTTT
TRBV18	.	.	TRBJ1-1	CASSQGHPNTEAFF	TGTGCCAGCTCACAGGGACATCCGAACACTGAAGCTTTCTTT
TRBV7-2	.	once	TRBJ2-7	CASTLGWGTLNLSSYEQYF	TGTGCCAGCACCTTGGGTTGGGGGACTCTAAATTTGAGCTCCTACGAGCAGTACTTC
TRBV28	TRBD2	.	TRBJ2-1	CASSSVTSGRQDQQFF	TGTGCCAGCAGTTCAGTAACTAGCGGGAGGCAAGATCAGCAGTTCTTC
TRBV5-4	.	.	TRBJ1-1	CASSSGQHTEAFF	TGTGCCAGCAGCTCCGGACAGCACACTGAAGCTTTCTTT
TRBV2	.	.	TRBJ2-5	CASSVEGETQYF	TGTGCCAGCAGTGTTGAAGGAGAGACCCAGTACTTC
TRBV2	.	.	TRBJ1-2	CASSERPGGNYGYTF	TGTGCCAGCAGTGAACGTCCGGGAGGTAACTATGGCTACACCTTC
TRBV5-1	TRBD1	.	TRBJ1-5	CASSTGQGNQPQHF	TGCGCCAGCAGCACCGGACAGGGCAATCAGCCCCAGCATTTT
TRBV18	.	.	TRBJ2-1	CASSPEPPNEQFF	TGTGCCAGCTCACCAGAACCCCCCAATGAGCAGTTCTTC
TRBV6-5	.	.	TRBJ1-1	CASRKPQGPIFF	TGTGCCAGCAGGAAACCCCAGGGCCCCATTTTCTTT
TRBV6-6	.	.	TRBJ1-3	CASTRSSGNTIYF	TGTGCCAGCACGCGAAGCTCTGGAAACACCATATATTTT
TRBV11-2	.	many	TRBJ2-1	CASSLDRAGVGNEQFF	TGTGCCAGCAGCTTAGATAGGGCAGGGGTTGGGAATGAGCAGTTCTTC
TRBV12-5	.	few	TRBJ1-2	CASGSGPYGYTF	TGTGCTAGTGGTTCAGGACCATATGGCTACACCTTC
TRBV14	TRBD2	.	TRBJ2-7	CASSQVLIAGGGYEQYF	TGTGCCAGCAGCCAAGTTTTGATAGCGGGAGGGGGCTACGAGCAGTACTTC
TRBV5-4	.	once	TRBJ2-7	CASSLMSGRVVEQYF	TGTGCCAGCAGCCTGATGTCGGGACGGGTAGTCGAGCAGTACTTC
TRBV28	.	.	TRBJ2-7	CASRPGLAGYEQYF	TGTGCCAGCAGACCCGGCCTGGCGGGCTACGAGCAGTACTTC
TRBV5-6	.	.	TRBJ1-1	CASSFGLNTEAFF	TGTGCCAGCAGCTTCGGACTGAACACTGAAGCTTTCTTT
TRBV30	.	.	TRBJ1-1	CAWSVGIEGTEAFF	TGTGCCTGGAGTGTTGGAATAGAAGGCACTGAAGCTTTCTTT
TRBV6-6	TRBD1	.	TRBJ2-7	CASSSPTGAYEQYF	TGTGCCAGCAGTTCTCCGACAGGGGCATACGAGCAGTACTTC
TRBV7-2	TRBD1	.	TRBJ1-6	CASSFGQGNPPLHF	TGTGCCAGCAGCTTTGGACAGGGAAATCCACCCCTCCACTTT
TRBV15	TRBD2	.	TRBJ2-1	CATSTSGRAGTYEQFF	TGTGCCACCAGCACTAGCGGGAGGGCCGGGACGTATGAGCAGTTCTTC
TRBV27	.	.	TRBJ2-2	CASYDSNTGELFF	TGTGCCAGCTATGACAGCAACACCGGGGAGCTGTTTTTT
TRBV29-1	.	.	TRBJ1-1	CSVEWSGMEDTEAFF	TGCAGCGTTGAATGGTCAGGGATGGAGGACACTGAAGCTTTCTTT
TRBV30	.	once	TRBJ1-3	CAWAPGGNTIYF	TGTGCCTGGGCCCCCGGGGGAAACACCATATATTTT
TRBV7-2	TRBD2	many	TRBJ2-7	CASSPPLDSGRTYEQYF	TGTGCCAGCAGCCCGCCCCTAGATAGCGGGCGGACCTACGAGCAGTACTTC
TRBV11-3	.	once	TRBJ1-3	CASSLDSSGSGNTIYF	TGTGCCAGCAGCTTGGACAGTTCAGGGTCTGGAAACACCATATATTTT
TRBV5-1	TRBD1	few	TRBJ2-7	CASSPDRAYEQYF	TGCGCCAGCAGCCCGGACAGGGCCTACGAGCAGTACTTC
TRBV5-1	.	.	TRBJ1-2	CASSLGEVDGYTF	TGCGCCAGCAGCTTGGGAGAGGTCGATGGCTACACCTTC